The rows below give T cell receptor beta chains drawn from one sample of a study of blood T cell repertoires in COVID-19. The table came from immunoSEQ multiplex PCR; TCRdb's copy has only in-frame clones and leaves some out. The sample lists 250,000 to 300,000 clones, 88% occurring once. The sample taken for sequencing was PBMCs or T cells enriched from blood (not recorded which). The origin of the receptors is a woman aged 55-70 years in a cohort exposed to, infected with or recovered from COVID-19 (not recorded which). CDR3s include the opening cysteine and the closing phenylalanine or tryptophan. D genes are given only for firm matches. For some rows the clone size is stated as once, few or many, or as a class when expanded; others skip it.

v_gene: TRBV7-9
abundance: .
j_gene: TRBJ2-2
d_gene: TRBD2
CDR3nt: TGTGCCAGCAGCTTAGCGTGGGAACTAGCGGGAAATGACGGGGAGCTGTTTTTT
CDR3aa: CASSLAWELAGNDGELFF

v_gene: TRBV28
abundance: .
j_gene: TRBJ2-7
d_gene: .
CDR3nt: TGTGCCAGCAGCGGGGGAACGAGCGAGCAGTACTTC
CDR3aa: CASSGGTSEQYF

v_gene: TRBV5-4
abundance: .
j_gene: TRBJ1-1
d_gene: .
CDR3nt: TGTGCCAGCAGCTCTCGACAGGCCCAGGGGACTGAAGCTTTCTTT
CDR3aa: CASSSRQAQGTEAFF

v_gene: TRBV3-1/TRBV3-2
abundance: .
j_gene: TRBJ2-7
d_gene: TRBD1
CDR3nt: TGTGCCAGCAGCCCCGGACAGGGGAGCTCCTACGAGCAGTACTTC
CDR3aa: CASSPGQGSSYEQYF

v_gene: TRBV7-8
abundance: .
j_gene: TRBJ1-5
d_gene: TRBD1
CDR3nt: TGTGCCAGCAGTCCACCCGGGACAGGGAATAGCAATCAGCCCCAGCATTTT
CDR3aa: CASSPPGTGNSNQPQHF

v_gene: TRBV29-1
abundance: .
j_gene: TRBJ2-1
d_gene: TRBD2
CDR3nt: TGCAGCGTTGACAATAGCGGGACTTCTGAGCAGTTCTTC
CDR3aa: CSVDNSGTSEQFF

v_gene: TRBV6-5
abundance: .
j_gene: TRBJ2-3
d_gene: .
CDR3nt: TGTGCCAGCACTGGACAGTCCACAGATACGCAGTATTTT
CDR3aa: CASTGQSTDTQYF

v_gene: TRBV28
abundance: once
j_gene: TRBJ1-3
d_gene: .
CDR3nt: TGTGCCAGCAGTCGTAGCGGGGACTCTGGAAACACCATATATTTT
CDR3aa: CASSRSGDSGNTIYF

v_gene: TRBV28
abundance: .
j_gene: TRBJ2-1
d_gene: .
CDR3nt: TGTGCCAGCAGCCCAACCACAGGGTCAAATGAGCAGTTCTTC
CDR3aa: CASSPTTGSNEQFF

v_gene: TRBV5-1
abundance: once
j_gene: TRBJ2-2
d_gene: .
CDR3nt: TGCGCCAGCAGCTTGGACGGGACCGGGGAGCTGTTTTTT
CDR3aa: CASSLDGTGELFF

v_gene: TRBV2
abundance: .
j_gene: TRBJ2-5
d_gene: TRBD2
CDR3nt: TGTGCCAGCTCCCGACAGACTAGCGGGAGTGGGGAGACCCAGTACTTC
CDR3aa: CASSRQTSGSGETQYF

v_gene: TRBV15
abundance: .
j_gene: TRBJ1-2
d_gene: .
CDR3nt: TGTGCCACCAGCAGAGCCGTCGGGTTCTATGGCTACACCTTC
CDR3aa: CATSRAVGFYGYTF

v_gene: TRBV24-1
abundance: .
j_gene: TRBJ2-1
d_gene: TRBD2
CDR3nt: TGTGCCACCAGTGATCCGGCCCCAATGACTAGCGGCCATACCCCGTACAATGAGCAGTTCTTC
CDR3aa: CATSDPAPMTSGHTPYNEQFF

v_gene: TRBV19
abundance: .
j_gene: TRBJ1-4
d_gene: .
CDR3nt: TGTGCCAGTAGTTCCCTCGGGAGCAATGAAAAACTGTTTTTT
CDR3aa: CASSSLGSNEKLFF

v_gene: TRBV27
abundance: .
j_gene: TRBJ1-5
d_gene: TRBD1
CDR3nt: TGTGCCAGCAGTTTATGGACAGGGAATCAGCCCCAGCATTTT
CDR3aa: CASSLWTGNQPQHF

v_gene: TRBV15
abundance: .
j_gene: TRBJ1-2
d_gene: .
CDR3nt: TGTGCCACCAGCAGCTCTAGAAAACCGGGACACCTCTATGGCTACACCTTC
CDR3aa: CATSSSRKPGHLYGYTF

v_gene: TRBV3-1/TRBV3-2
abundance: once
j_gene: TRBJ2-3
d_gene: .
CDR3nt: TGTGCCAGCAGCCTGACGGAGGGGGGGACTAGCACAGATACGCAGTATTTT
CDR3aa: CASSLTEGGTSTDTQYF

v_gene: TRBV29-1
abundance: .
j_gene: TRBJ2-1
d_gene: .
CDR3nt: TGCAGCGTTGAGCGCGGGACGTGGCATGAGCAGTTCTTC
CDR3aa: CSVERGTWHEQFF

v_gene: TRBV5-1
abundance: once
j_gene: TRBJ2-7
d_gene: TRBD1
CDR3nt: TGCGCCAGCAGCTTGGAGGGGGCGAGAGCTCCCTACGAGCAGTACTTC
CDR3aa: CASSLEGARAPYEQYF

v_gene: TRBV15
abundance: .
j_gene: TRBJ2-7
d_gene: .
CDR3nt: TGTGCCACCAGCAGAGAAGGGGGGGCCTACGAGCAGTACTTC
CDR3aa: CATSREGGAYEQYF

v_gene: TRBV11-2
abundance: few
j_gene: TRBJ2-5
d_gene: .
CDR3nt: TGTGCCAGCAGCTTAGCGGCCAACGCGAGGGAGACCCAGTACTTC
CDR3aa: CASSLAANARETQYF

v_gene: TRBV27
abundance: .
j_gene: TRBJ1-5
d_gene: TRBD1
CDR3nt: TGTGCCAGCAGTTTACAGGGGGCTGTTGGCAATCAGCCCCAGCATTTT
CDR3aa: CASSLQGAVGNQPQHF

v_gene: TRBV27
abundance: .
j_gene: TRBJ1-1
d_gene: TRBD1
CDR3nt: TGTGCCAGCAGTCCCGGACAGGCCACTGAAGCTTTCTTT
CDR3aa: CASSPGQATEAFF

v_gene: TRBV19
abundance: .
j_gene: TRBJ2-1
d_gene: TRBD2
CDR3nt: TGTGCCAGTAGTAGCCCGAACCAACTAGCGGGAGGCCACAATGAGCAGTTCTTC
CDR3aa: CASSSPNQLAGGHNEQFF

v_gene: TRBV5-1
abundance: .
j_gene: TRBJ2-7
d_gene: TRBD1
CDR3nt: TGCGCCAGCAGCTTACGACAGGGGAGCTACGAGCAGTACTTC
CDR3aa: CASSLRQGSYEQYF

v_gene: TRBV28
abundance: .
j_gene: TRBJ2-7
d_gene: TRBD1
CDR3nt: TGTGCCAGCAGTACCACCGACAGGGATGGGGCCTACGAGCAGTACTTC
CDR3aa: CASSTTDRDGAYEQYF

v_gene: TRBV6-5
abundance: .
j_gene: TRBJ2-1
d_gene: .
CDR3nt: TGTGCCAGCGCTATTAGGGAGTCCTACAATGAGCAGTTCTTC
CDR3aa: CASAIRESYNEQFF

v_gene: TRBV7-6
abundance: once
j_gene: TRBJ2-7
d_gene: TRBD1
CDR3nt: TGTGCCAGCAGCTCGATAGGGGGACAGGTATACTCCTACGAGCAGTACTTC
CDR3aa: CASSSIGGQVYSYEQYF

v_gene: TRBV5-1
abundance: .
j_gene: TRBJ2-3
d_gene: .
CDR3nt: TGCGCCAGCAGCTTAAGTAGGGGAAGCACAGATACGCAGTATTTT
CDR3aa: CASSLSRGSTDTQYF

v_gene: TRBV5-4
abundance: .
j_gene: TRBJ2-7
d_gene: TRBD2
CDR3nt: TGTGCCACCTCCCGGGAGGGCCTGTACGAGCAGTACTTC
CDR3aa: CATSREGLYEQYF

v_gene: TRBV9
abundance: .
j_gene: TRBJ1-2
d_gene: .
CDR3nt: TGTGCCAGCAGCGTAGCGTATGGCTACACCTTC
CDR3aa: CASSVAYGYTF

v_gene: TRBV6-5
abundance: once
j_gene: TRBJ2-7
d_gene: .
CDR3nt: TGTGCCAGCAGCCTTGACAGGGGAGGGGCTTCCCAGCAGTACTTC
CDR3aa: CASSLDRGGASQQYF

v_gene: TRBV5-1
abundance: .
j_gene: TRBJ2-2
d_gene: .
CDR3nt: TGCGCCAGCAGCTTGGACGGTTTGAACACCGGGGAGCTGTTTTTT
CDR3aa: CASSLDGLNTGELFF

v_gene: TRBV25-1
abundance: .
j_gene: TRBJ2-2
d_gene: .
CDR3nt: TGTGCCAGCAGTCGAGCGGGGAACACCGGGGAGCTGTTTTTT
CDR3aa: CASSRAGNTGELFF

v_gene: TRBV6-2/TRBV6-3
abundance: .
j_gene: TRBJ2-7
d_gene: TRBD2
CDR3nt: TGTGCCAGCAGTTCCCCGGGGGGCTACGAGCAGTACTTC
CDR3aa: CASSSPGGYEQYF

v_gene: TRBV6-5
abundance: .
j_gene: TRBJ1-5
d_gene: .
CDR3nt: TGTGCCAGCAGTTCCCCGGGAGCCTATCAGCCCCAGCATTTT
CDR3aa: CASSSPGAYQPQHF

v_gene: TRBV2
abundance: once
j_gene: TRBJ2-1
d_gene: TRBD2
CDR3nt: TGTGCCAGCAGTGGGACTAGCGAGGGATTGCAGTTCTTC
CDR3aa: CASSGTSEGLQFF

v_gene: TRBV29-1
abundance: .
j_gene: TRBJ1-1
d_gene: TRBD1
CDR3nt: TGCAGCGTCGGGACAGGGGGCTCGAGCACTGAAGCTTTCTTT
CDR3aa: CSVGTGGSSTEAFF

v_gene: TRBV6-1
abundance: once
j_gene: TRBJ1-5
d_gene: .
CDR3nt: TGTGCCAGCAGTGACAGAAGCAATCAGCCCCAGCATTTT
CDR3aa: CASSDRSNQPQHF

v_gene: TRBV30
abundance: .
j_gene: TRBJ1-5
d_gene: .
CDR3nt: TGTGCCTGGAGTGTTGGTCCCACAGCCGATAATCAGCCCCAGCATTTT
CDR3aa: CAWSVGPTADNQPQHF

v_gene: TRBV7-2
abundance: .
j_gene: TRBJ1-2
d_gene: TRBD1
CDR3nt: TGTGCCAGCACCTTCCGACAGGGGTTTTACGGCTACACCTTC
CDR3aa: CASTFRQGFYGYTF

v_gene: TRBV2
abundance: .
j_gene: TRBJ2-1
d_gene: TRBD2
CDR3nt: TGTGCCAGCAGTCCATGGACTAGCGGGAAGGTGGTTGGGTACAATGAGCAGTTCTTC
CDR3aa: CASSPWTSGKVVGYNEQFF

v_gene: TRBV15
abundance: .
j_gene: TRBJ2-7
d_gene: TRBD1
CDR3nt: TGTGCCACCAGCAGGCCGGGACAGGGGTACGAGCAGTACTTC
CDR3aa: CATSRPGQGYEQYF

v_gene: TRBV2
abundance: .
j_gene: TRBJ2-1
d_gene: TRBD2
CDR3nt: TGTGCCAGCAGTGTCCTAGCGGGAGTTAATGAGCAGTTCTTC
CDR3aa: CASSVLAGVNEQFF

v_gene: TRBV6-6
abundance: .
j_gene: TRBJ2-3
d_gene: TRBD2
CDR3nt: TGTGCCAGCAGTCGGGCCGGGACTAGCGGAGATACGCAGTATTTT
CDR3aa: CASSRAGTSGDTQYF

v_gene: TRBV29-1
abundance: .
j_gene: TRBJ2-1
d_gene: TRBD2
CDR3nt: TGCAGCGTTGAAGAGAGACTAGCGGGAGACTTTGAGCAGTTCTTC
CDR3aa: CSVEERLAGDFEQFF

v_gene: TRBV30
abundance: .
j_gene: TRBJ1-6
d_gene: .
CDR3nt: TGTGCCTGGAGTGATGGGGGGGGAAATTCACCCCTCCACTTT
CDR3aa: CAWSDGGGNSPLHF

v_gene: TRBV29-1
abundance: .
j_gene: TRBJ2-5
d_gene: .
CDR3nt: TGCAGCGCGTCTTACAGTTCTCAAGAGACCCAGTACTTC
CDR3aa: CSASYSSQETQYF

v_gene: TRBV5-1
abundance: .
j_gene: TRBJ1-1
d_gene: .
CDR3nt: TGCGCCAGCAGGGAAGGGGGAGTGAACACTGAAGCTTTCTTT
CDR3aa: CASREGGVNTEAFF

v_gene: TRBV5-1
abundance: .
j_gene: TRBJ1-1
d_gene: .
CDR3nt: TGCGCCAGCAGCTTTTCAGGGCCCCAGCAGGCTTTCTTT
CDR3aa: CASSFSGPQQAFF

v_gene: TRBV2
abundance: .
j_gene: TRBJ2-3
d_gene: .
CDR3nt: TGTGCCAGCAAAACCGGGACATCCTTCCTAGGTACGCAGTATTTT
CDR3aa: CASKTGTSFLGTQYF

v_gene: TRBV20-1
abundance: .
j_gene: TRBJ1-1
d_gene: .
CDR3nt: TGCAGTGCTAGTCGGCGGGGCTCTAACACTGAAGCTTTCTTT
CDR3aa: CSASRRGSNTEAFF